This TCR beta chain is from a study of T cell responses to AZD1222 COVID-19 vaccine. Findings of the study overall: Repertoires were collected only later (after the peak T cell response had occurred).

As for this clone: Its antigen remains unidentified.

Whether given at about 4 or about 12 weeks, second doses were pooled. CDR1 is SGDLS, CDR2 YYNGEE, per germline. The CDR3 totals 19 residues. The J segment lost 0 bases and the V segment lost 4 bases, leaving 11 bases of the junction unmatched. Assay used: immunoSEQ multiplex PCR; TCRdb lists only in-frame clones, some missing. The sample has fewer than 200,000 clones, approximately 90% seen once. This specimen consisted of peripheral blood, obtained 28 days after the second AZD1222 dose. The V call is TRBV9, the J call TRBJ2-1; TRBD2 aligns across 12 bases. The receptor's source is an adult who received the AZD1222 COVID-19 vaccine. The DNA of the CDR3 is TGTGCCAGCAGCCCACCTGGACTAGCGGGAAAAAGCTCCTACAATGAGCAGTTCTTC. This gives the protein CASSPPGLAGKSSYNEQFF. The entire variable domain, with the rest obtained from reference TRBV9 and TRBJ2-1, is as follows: DSGVTQTPKHLITATGQRVTLRCSPRSGDLSVYWYQQSLDQGLQFLIQYYNGEERAKGNILERFSAQQFPDLHSELNLSSLELGDSALYFCASSPPGLAGKSSYNEQFFGPGTRLTVL.